This is a list of T cell receptor beta chains from one sample in a study of T-cell reconstitution after alpha-beta-depleted transplantation in children. A single record per CDR3 protein comes from TCRdb applying MiXCR to the PCR reads. Seen here are about 580,000 distinct CDR3 sequences, more than 20% observed once, and the top ten hold under 45%. The sample was PBMCs, taken before TCRalphabeta/CD19-depleted stem cell transplant. Source of these receptors: a boy under two years old with Wiskott-Aldrich syndrome, due to receive a stem cell transplant. CDR3s leave out the opening cysteine and the closing phenylalanine or tryptophan.

j_call: TRBJ1-3
v_call: TRBV5-1
cdr3_aa: ASSPGFSGNTIY

j_call: TRBJ1-1
v_call: TRBV12-3/TRBV12-4
cdr3_aa: ASSQGHPNTEAF

j_call: TRBJ2-7
v_call: TRBV20-1
cdr3_aa: SAGQPSSYEQY

j_call: TRBJ2-7
v_call: TRBV5-1
cdr3_aa: ASSLRREQY

j_call: TRBJ2-1
v_call: TRBV5-1
cdr3_aa: ASSLAAGGGNEQF

j_call: TRBJ1-1
v_call: TRBV7-2
cdr3_aa: ASSLEGGVTEAF

j_call: TRBJ2-7
v_call: TRBV20-1
cdr3_aa: SAWDTPEQY

j_call: TRBJ2-7
v_call: TRBV7-2
cdr3_aa: ASSLRGRAYEQY

j_call: TRBJ1-6
v_call: TRBV10-3
cdr3_aa: AISVRDNSPLH

j_call: TRBJ2-1
v_call: TRBV10-3
cdr3_aa: AIRIPGLGNEQF

j_call: TRBJ2-2
v_call: TRBV5-1
cdr3_aa: ASSPGTSGTKNTGELF

j_call: TRBJ2-1
v_call: TRBV5-1
cdr3_aa: ASSLGDRLEQF

j_call: TRBJ2-5
v_call: TRBV9
cdr3_aa: ASSVEGLVGETQY

j_call: TRBJ2-7
v_call: TRBV28
cdr3_aa: ASSQQRTGPYEQY

j_call: TRBJ2-2
v_call: TRBV5-1
cdr3_aa: ASSSLSTSTAGELF

j_call: TRBJ2-5
v_call: TRBV5-5
cdr3_aa: ASSLAEGRRETQY

j_call: TRBJ2-7
v_call: TRBV6-2/TRBV6-3
cdr3_aa: ASKPVGLDEQY

j_call: TRBJ2-7
v_call: TRBV25-1
cdr3_aa: ASRGQGLEQY

j_call: TRBJ2-1
v_call: TRBV20-1
cdr3_aa: SALEPSGLSYNEQF

j_call: TRBJ1-1
v_call: TRBV5-1
cdr3_aa: ASSPGRMDTEAF

j_call: TRBJ2-1
v_call: TRBV20-1
cdr3_aa: SARDLSGGQYNEQF

j_call: TRBJ2-5
v_call: TRBV27
cdr3_aa: ASRGGGAPVTQY